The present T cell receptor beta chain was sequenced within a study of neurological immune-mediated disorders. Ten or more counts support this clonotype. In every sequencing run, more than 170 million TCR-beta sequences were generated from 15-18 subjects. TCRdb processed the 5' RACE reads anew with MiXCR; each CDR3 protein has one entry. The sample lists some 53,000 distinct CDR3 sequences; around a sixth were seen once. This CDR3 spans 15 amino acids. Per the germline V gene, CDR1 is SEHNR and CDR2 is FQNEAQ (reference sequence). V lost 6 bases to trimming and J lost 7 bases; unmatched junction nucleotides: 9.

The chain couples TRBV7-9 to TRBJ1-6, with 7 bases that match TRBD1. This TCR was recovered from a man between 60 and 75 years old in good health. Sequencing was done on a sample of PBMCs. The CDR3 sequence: CASSRGQALNSPLHF. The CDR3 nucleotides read TGTGCCAGCAGTCGCGGACAGGCGTTGAATTCACCCCTCCACTTT.